This T cell receptor beta chain was sequenced in a study of TIL therapy for anti-PD-1-resistant metastatic lung cancer. Study outcomes and limitations: This highly selected cohort may not generalize to typical lung cancer patients.

The junction had 7 bases not matched to a gene; V was cut back by 5 bases and J by 0 bases. The CDR3 has 15 amino acids. Germline lookup yields CDR1 SGHRS and CDR2 YFSETQ. About this clone itself: Antigen specificity is unknown.

Time point: pre-treatment sample, taken before nivolumab and TIL therapy. Sequencing used immunoSEQ v3. This table comes from immunoSEQ multiplex PCR, and its TCRdb copy is limited to in-frame clones, with some not included. Among around 59,000 clones listed, 69% were seen once. The sample here was blood, taken at baseline. The clonotype comes from a person aged 25-80 years with non-small cell lung cancer. The chain joins TRBV5-1 to TRBJ1-1; 7 bases line up with TRBD1. The CDR3, as DNA: TGCGCCAGCAGATCAGAACAGGGGTTGAACACTGAAGCTTTCTTT. It is translated as CASRSEQGLNTEAFF.